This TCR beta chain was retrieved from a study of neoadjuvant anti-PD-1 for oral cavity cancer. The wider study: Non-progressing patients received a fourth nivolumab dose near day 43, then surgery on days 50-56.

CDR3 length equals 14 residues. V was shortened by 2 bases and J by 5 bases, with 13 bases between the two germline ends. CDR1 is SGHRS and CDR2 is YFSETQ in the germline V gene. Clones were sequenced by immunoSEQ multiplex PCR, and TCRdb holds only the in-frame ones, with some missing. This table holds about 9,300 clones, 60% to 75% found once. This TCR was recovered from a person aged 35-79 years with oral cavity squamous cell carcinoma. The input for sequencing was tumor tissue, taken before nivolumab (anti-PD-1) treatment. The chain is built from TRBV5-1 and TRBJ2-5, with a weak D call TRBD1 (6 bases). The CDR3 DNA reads TGCGCCAGCAGCTTAGTCACAGGGTCGGAGACCCAGTACTTC. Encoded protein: CASSLVTGSETQYF.